These T cell receptor beta chains were read from a single sample in a study of Ad26.COV2.S vaccination and SARS-CoV-2 variants. The table came from immunoSEQ multiplex PCR; TCRdb's copy has only in-frame clones and leaves some out. The profile shows about 180,000 clones, about 83% of them singletons. Sequenced here: peripheral blood, sampled after recovery from COVID-19. The origin of the receptors is a human donor who had recovered from COVID-19. Both conserved end residues are part of each CDR3. The order of the fields is clone size, J gene, D gene, V gene, CDR3 DNA, CDR3 protein. D genes are given only for firm matches. Clone size appears in some rows only: once, few, many, or a class for an expanded clone.

abundance: few
j_gene: TRBJ2-7
d_gene: TRBD1
v_gene: TRBV5-6
CDR3nt: TGTGCCAGCAGCTCCCTCTGGGTGACAGGGGAATTGTACTTC
CDR3aa: CASSSLWVTGELYF

abundance: once
j_gene: TRBJ2-1
d_gene: TRBD2
v_gene: TRBV6-4
CDR3nt: TGTGCCAGCAGTGACTCGGATAGCGGGGAGCAGTTCTTC
CDR3aa: CASSDSDSGEQFF

abundance: .
j_gene: TRBJ2-7
d_gene: TRBD2
v_gene: TRBV20-1
CDR3nt: TGCAGTGCTAGTTGGGCGGGAGCCGGGGAGCAGTACTTC
CDR3aa: CSASWAGAGEQYF

abundance: .
j_gene: TRBJ2-7
d_gene: .
v_gene: TRBV7-9
CDR3nt: TGTGCCAGCAGCCCAGGACAGTTTGGCGACGAGCAGTACTTC
CDR3aa: CASSPGQFGDEQYF

abundance: .
j_gene: TRBJ1-2
d_gene: .
v_gene: TRBV24-1
CDR3nt: TGTGCCACCAGTGATGACTCGGGCTACACCTTC
CDR3aa: CATSDDSGYTF

abundance: .
j_gene: TRBJ2-7
d_gene: TRBD2
v_gene: TRBV11-2
CDR3nt: TGTGCCAGCAGCTTAGGAACTAGCGGGTTCTACGAGCAGTACTTC
CDR3aa: CASSLGTSGFYEQYF

abundance: .
j_gene: TRBJ2-7
d_gene: TRBD1
v_gene: TRBV18
CDR3nt: TGTGCCAGCTCACCTTCGCCGGGACAGGGGGTAAAAGAGCAGTACTTC
CDR3aa: CASSPSPGQGVKEQYF

abundance: .
j_gene: TRBJ2-5
d_gene: TRBD1
v_gene: TRBV28
CDR3nt: TGTGCCAGCAGTTTCGGGCAGGGGGTTTTGGAGACCCAGTACTTC
CDR3aa: CASSFGQGVLETQYF

abundance: .
j_gene: TRBJ1-5
d_gene: .
v_gene: TRBV30
CDR3nt: TGTGCCTGGAGTCCCGGGATCGGGCAGCCCCAGCATTTT
CDR3aa: CAWSPGIGQPQHF

abundance: .
j_gene: TRBJ1-1
d_gene: TRBD1
v_gene: TRBV10-1
CDR3nt: TGCGCCAGCAGTGAGTCCACGGGACAGGTAAACACTGAAGCTTTCTTT
CDR3aa: CASSESTGQVNTEAFF

abundance: .
j_gene: TRBJ2-5
d_gene: TRBD2
v_gene: TRBV18
CDR3nt: TGTGCCAGCTCACCAGGAGCGGGGGGGCCCGTCAGTGAGACCCAGTACTTC
CDR3aa: CASSPGAGGPVSETQYF

abundance: .
j_gene: TRBJ2-3
d_gene: .
v_gene: TRBV29-1
CDR3nt: TGCAGCGCCGAATCGTCTGTCACAGATACGCAGTATTTT
CDR3aa: CSAESSVTDTQYF

abundance: .
j_gene: TRBJ2-1
d_gene: .
v_gene: TRBV30
CDR3nt: TGTGCCTGGGGTTCCGGGCCTTCCCCTTACAATGAGCAGTTCTTC
CDR3aa: CAWGSGPSPYNEQFF

abundance: .
j_gene: TRBJ1-5
d_gene: TRBD1
v_gene: TRBV7-2
CDR3nt: TGTGCCAGCAGCTCTACCGGGACAGCATATCAGCCCCAGCATTTT
CDR3aa: CASSSTGTAYQPQHF

abundance: once
j_gene: TRBJ1-2
d_gene: TRBD1
v_gene: TRBV6-5
CDR3nt: TGTGCCAGCAGAAAAACCGGGACAGGGCCCTCTGGCTACACCTTC
CDR3aa: CASRKTGTGPSGYTF

abundance: .
j_gene: TRBJ2-7
d_gene: .
v_gene: TRBV15
CDR3nt: TGTGCCACCAGCAGAGGTCCTCTGGAGCAGTACTTC
CDR3aa: CATSRGPLEQYF

abundance: .
j_gene: TRBJ2-7
d_gene: .
v_gene: TRBV25-1
CDR3nt: TGTGCCAGCACCAGCAGAGGGAACGAGCAGTACTTC
CDR3aa: CASTSRGNEQYF

abundance: .
j_gene: TRBJ2-1
d_gene: .
v_gene: TRBV5-1
CDR3nt: TGCGCCAGCAGCTTGAGCCTAAGTAACAATGAGCAGTTCTTC
CDR3aa: CASSLSLSNNEQFF

abundance: .
j_gene: TRBJ2-1
d_gene: .
v_gene: TRBV5-6
CDR3nt: TGTGCCAGCAGCTCGGACATGGATGAGCAGTTCTTC
CDR3aa: CASSSDMDEQFF

abundance: .
j_gene: TRBJ2-5
d_gene: TRBD2
v_gene: TRBV7-8
CDR3nt: TGTGCCAGCAGCTTACTCCCTAGCGGGGCGACGGGGACCCAGTACTTC
CDR3aa: CASSLLPSGATGTQYF

abundance: .
j_gene: TRBJ2-5
d_gene: TRBD1
v_gene: TRBV7-3
CDR3nt: TGTGCCAGCAGCTTAACGAGGGACAGACAATTCCAAGAGACCCAGTACTTC
CDR3aa: CASSLTRDRQFQETQYF

abundance: .
j_gene: TRBJ1-5
d_gene: .
v_gene: TRBV5-6
CDR3nt: TGTGCCAGCAGCCTGGACAGTAGCAATCAGCCCCAGCATTTT
CDR3aa: CASSLDSSNQPQHF

abundance: .
j_gene: TRBJ1-2
d_gene: .
v_gene: TRBV20-1
CDR3nt: TGCAGTGGTGGGGGGGCGGGCGGCTACACCTTC
CDR3aa: CSGGGAGGYTF

abundance: .
j_gene: TRBJ2-7
d_gene: .
v_gene: TRBV2
CDR3nt: TGTGCCAGCAGTGAAAGCGGGACACCCTACGAGCAGTACTTC
CDR3aa: CASSESGTPYEQYF

abundance: .
j_gene: TRBJ2-1
d_gene: .
v_gene: TRBV7-3
CDR3nt: TGTGCCAGCAGCCCCTGGGGGAACAATGAGCAGTTCTTC
CDR3aa: CASSPWGNNEQFF

abundance: .
j_gene: TRBJ2-3
d_gene: .
v_gene: TRBV13
CDR3nt: TGTGCCAGCAGCTTAGAGGACTCCACAGATACGCAGTATTTT
CDR3aa: CASSLEDSTDTQYF

abundance: .
j_gene: TRBJ2-1
d_gene: .
v_gene: TRBV5-1
CDR3nt: TGCGCCAGCAGCCCGTCAGGACAGTCCTACAATGAGCAGTTCTTC
CDR3aa: CASSPSGQSYNEQFF

abundance: .
j_gene: TRBJ1-5
d_gene: .
v_gene: TRBV27
CDR3nt: TGTGCCAGCAGACAGGATAGCAATCAGCCCCAGCATTTT
CDR3aa: CASRQDSNQPQHF

abundance: .
j_gene: TRBJ1-2
d_gene: .
v_gene: TRBV30
CDR3nt: TGTGCCTCCCGGGCCCCCTCTTCCTATGGCTACACCTTC
CDR3aa: CASRAPSSYGYTF

abundance: .
j_gene: TRBJ1-2
d_gene: .
v_gene: TRBV12-5
CDR3nt: TGTGCTAGTGGTTTGGAAGTTTTAACGGCAGAATATGGCTACACCTTC
CDR3aa: CASGLEVLTAEYGYTF

abundance: .
j_gene: TRBJ1-2
d_gene: .
v_gene: TRBV7-9
CDR3nt: TGTGCCAGCGGGTCTGGGGGGAACTATGGCTACACCTTC
CDR3aa: CASGSGGNYGYTF

abundance: .
j_gene: TRBJ2-5
d_gene: .
v_gene: TRBV28
CDR3nt: TGTGCCAGCAGGGACCCGCGGGGCGCCACCGGTAGAGAGACCCAGTACTTC
CDR3aa: CASRDPRGATGRETQYF

abundance: .
j_gene: TRBJ1-2
d_gene: .
v_gene: TRBV6-5
CDR3nt: TGTGCCAGCGTAGCGGCCTCTCCCGTATATGGCTACACCTTC
CDR3aa: CASVAASPVYGYTF

abundance: .
j_gene: TRBJ1-1
d_gene: .
v_gene: TRBV3-1/TRBV3-2
CDR3nt: TGTGCCAGCAGCCGGATATTGGGGGAGAGAGCTTTCTTT
CDR3aa: CASSRILGERAFF

abundance: .
j_gene: TRBJ1-6
d_gene: .
v_gene: TRBV27
CDR3nt: TGTGCCAGCAGTCCTATAGTGAGGGGTAATAATTCACCCCTCCACTTT
CDR3aa: CASSPIVRGNNSPLHF

abundance: .
j_gene: TRBJ2-1
d_gene: .
v_gene: TRBV10-3
CDR3nt: TGTGCCATCAGTGAGTCCGGGAATGAGCAGTTCTTC
CDR3aa: CAISESGNEQFF

abundance: .
j_gene: TRBJ2-1
d_gene: TRBD2
v_gene: TRBV7-9
CDR3nt: TGTGCCAGCAGCCTCCTAGCGGGAGTGCGCGATGAGCAGTTCTTC
CDR3aa: CASSLLAGVRDEQFF

abundance: .
j_gene: TRBJ2-7
d_gene: .
v_gene: TRBV5-1
CDR3nt: TGCGCCAGCAGCCCGCCTGGACTCTACGAGCAGTACTTC
CDR3aa: CASSPPGLYEQYF

abundance: few
j_gene: TRBJ2-3
d_gene: TRBD2
v_gene: TRBV5-1
CDR3nt: TGCGCCAGCAGCTTTGGACTAGCGGGGTCTTCTAGCACAGATACGCAGTATTTT
CDR3aa: CASSFGLAGSSSTDTQYF

abundance: .
j_gene: TRBJ2-2
d_gene: .
v_gene: TRBV2
CDR3nt: TGTGCCAGCAGCTCTATACAGGGAACCGGGGAGCTGTTTTTT
CDR3aa: CASSSIQGTGELFF

abundance: .
j_gene: TRBJ1-1
d_gene: .
v_gene: TRBV2
CDR3nt: TGTGCCAGCAGTCCGACGGGTGGTTCTTACACTGAAGCTTTCTTT
CDR3aa: CASSPTGGSYTEAFF

abundance: .
j_gene: TRBJ2-7
d_gene: .
v_gene: TRBV18
CDR3nt: TGTGCCAGCTCACGTCTCTACAGGGTCCACGAGCAGTACTTC
CDR3aa: CASSRLYRVHEQYF

abundance: .
j_gene: TRBJ1-3
d_gene: .
v_gene: TRBV5-1
CDR3nt: TGCGCCAGCAGCGCCGCGAAAGGAAACACCATATATTTT
CDR3aa: CASSAAKGNTIYF

abundance: .
j_gene: TRBJ1-2
d_gene: .
v_gene: TRBV30
CDR3nt: TGTGCCTGGAGTCCAATCGTCACCAGGGACTACACCTTC
CDR3aa: CAWSPIVTRDYTF

abundance: .
j_gene: TRBJ2-2
d_gene: .
v_gene: TRBV19
CDR3nt: TGTGCCAGTGGAAATTCAGGGGAACCCGGGGAGCTGTTTTTT
CDR3aa: CASGNSGEPGELFF

abundance: .
j_gene: TRBJ1-4
d_gene: .
v_gene: TRBV7-9
CDR3nt: TGTGCCAGCAGCCTACCCGGAGTGGGGGAAAAACTGTTTTTT
CDR3aa: CASSLPGVGEKLFF

abundance: .
j_gene: TRBJ2-5
d_gene: .
v_gene: TRBV29-1
CDR3nt: TGCAGCGTTGACACCTACAGAGACCAAGAGACCCAGTACTTC
CDR3aa: CSVDTYRDQETQYF

abundance: .
j_gene: TRBJ2-1
d_gene: TRBD2
v_gene: TRBV25-1
CDR3nt: TGTGCCAGTCGAGCGGGGCCAGACAATGAGCAGTTCTTC
CDR3aa: CASRAGPDNEQFF

abundance: .
j_gene: TRBJ2-1
d_gene: TRBD2
v_gene: TRBV3-1/TRBV3-2
CDR3nt: TGTGCCAGCAGCTCTCTAGCGGGGGGGCCCTACAATGAGCAGTTCTTC
CDR3aa: CASSSLAGGPYNEQFF

abundance: .
j_gene: TRBJ2-1
d_gene: .
v_gene: TRBV29-1
CDR3nt: TGCAGCGTTGAAGGAGTGGGGTACTACAATGAGCAGTTCTTC
CDR3aa: CSVEGVGYYNEQFF

abundance: .
j_gene: TRBJ1-6
d_gene: .
v_gene: TRBV5-8
CDR3nt: TGTGCCAGCAGCTCCGGGACACAGTATAATTCACCCCTCCACTTT
CDR3aa: CASSSGTQYNSPLHF

abundance: .
j_gene: TRBJ2-5
d_gene: .
v_gene: TRBV19
CDR3nt: TGTGCCAGTCGACAGTCCGGCGAGACCCAGTACTTC
CDR3aa: CASRQSGETQYF